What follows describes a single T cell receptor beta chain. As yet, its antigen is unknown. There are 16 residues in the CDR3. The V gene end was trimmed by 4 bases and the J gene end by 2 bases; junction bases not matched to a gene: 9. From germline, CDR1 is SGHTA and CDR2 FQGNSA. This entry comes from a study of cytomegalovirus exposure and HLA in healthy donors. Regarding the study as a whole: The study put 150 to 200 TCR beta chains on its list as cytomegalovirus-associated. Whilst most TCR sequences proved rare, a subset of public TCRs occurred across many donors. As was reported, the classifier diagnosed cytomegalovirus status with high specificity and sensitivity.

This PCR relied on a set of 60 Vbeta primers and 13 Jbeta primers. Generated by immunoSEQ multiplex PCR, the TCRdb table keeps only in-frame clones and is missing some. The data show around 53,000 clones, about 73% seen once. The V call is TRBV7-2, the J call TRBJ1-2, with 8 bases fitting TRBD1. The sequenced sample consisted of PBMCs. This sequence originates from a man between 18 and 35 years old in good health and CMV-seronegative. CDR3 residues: CASSWAGGESNYGYTF. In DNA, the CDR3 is TGTGCCAGCAGCTGGGCAGGGGGCGAATCGAACTATGGCTACACCTTC.